Listed here are 14 T cell receptor beta chains from one sample, sequenced in a study of T cell responses to AZD1222 COVID-19 vaccine. Profiled with immunoSEQ multiplex PCR; TCRdb holds only in-frame clones, not every one. In the table there are 74,000 or so clones, about 88% of which are singletons. The material was peripheral blood, obtained on day 0 of AZD1222 vaccination. Source of these receptors: an adult in good health.

There are a few counts of this clone. The V call is TRBV18, the J call TRBJ2-1; 7 bases match TRBD1. Trimming cost V 8 bases and J 4 bases; bases outside gene matches: 20. CDR1 is KGHSH and CDR2 is LQKENI in the germline V gene. The CDR3 spans 18 residues. The CDR3 sequence: CASRTLTGEKFSYNEQFF. The CDR3 DNA reads as TGTGCCAGCCGGACCCTTACAGGGGAGAAATTTTCTTACAATGAGCAGTTCTTC.

This clone was counted only a few times. This chain joins TRBV6-5 and TRBJ2-3; D is possibly TRBD1 or TRBD2 (5 bases each). The V end lost 7 bases, the J end lost 6 bases, and 14 bases lay between the germline ends. Germline CDR1 reads MNHEY; CDR2 reads SVGAGI. The CDR3 is made up of 13 amino acids. In DNA, the CDR3 is TGTGCCAGCATTCTTGGGGGTTACGATACGCAGTATTTT. It is translated as CASILGGYDTQYF.

In its sample, this clone was seen once. The chain is built from TRBV29-1 and TRBJ1-1; TRBD1 matches at 7 bases. V lost 7 bases, J lost 2 bases, and 7 bases stayed unmatched. The germline V gene encodes CDR1 SQVTM and CDR2 ANQGSEA. The CDR3 runs 13 residues. The chain's CDR3 is CSAGTGANTEAFF. The CDR3 DNA reads as TGCAGCGCTGGAACAGGGGCTAACACTGAAGCTTTCTTT.

The chain recombines TRBV7-9 with TRBJ2-7, with D hard to call. V lost 4 bases and J lost 1, with 11 bases in between. The length of the CDR3 is 14 residues. Germline lookup yields CDR1 SEHNR and CDR2 FQNEAQ (reference sequence). CDR3 bases: TGTGCCAGCAGCTACCTTTCCGATTCCTACGAGCAGTACTTC. Translated: CASSYLSDSYEQYF.

In DNA form, the CDR3 reads TGTGCCAGCAGTTACGGAAGCTCTGGAAACACCATATATTTT. Residues: CASSYGSSGNTIYF. This sequence joins TRBV6-2 or TRBV6-3 and TRBJ1-3; D gene uncertain. Germline V gene sequence: CDR1 MNHEY, CDR2 SVGEGT. V dropped 2 bases and J dropped 0 bases, with 5 bases sitting between them. This CDR3 is 14 amino acids long.

The J gene is TRBJ1-1, the V gene TRBV3-1 (or the pseudogene TRBV3-2); D is unresolved. CDR1 is LGHDT and CDR2 is YNNKEL in the germline V gene (reference sequence). The ends were cut back, 0 bases at V and 11 bases at J, with 16 bases in the middle. The length of the CDR3 is 14 residues. CDR3 coding DNA: TGTGCCAGCAGCCAAGACAGGAAAGATTTTCCGGCTTTCTTT. Its translation: CASSQDRKDFPAFF.

This sequence joins TRBV2 and TRBJ1-1; TRBD1 agrees at 7 bases. The CDR3 consists of 14 residues. Germline V gene data show CDR1 as SNHLY and CDR2 as FYNNEI. Germline trimming cut 3 bases from V and 8 bases from J; bases unmatched to any gene: 9. The CDR3 DNA reads as TGTGCCAGCAGTGAGGGACAGTGGTCTGGAGAAGCTTTCTTT. Protein: CASSEGQWSGEAFF.

The rearrangement joins TRBV7-2 to TRBJ2-3; the D is unclear. Germline CDR1 is SGHTA and CDR2 is FQGNSA. The CDR3 runs 13 residues. V was cut by 1 base and J by 3 bases, with 5 bases left in between. The CDR3 region is CASSLGGTDTQYF. The CDR3 DNA reads as TGTGCCAGCAGCTTAGGTGGAACAGATACGCAGTATTTT.

V usage is TRBV9 and J usage is TRBJ1-1; possible D gene TRBD1, 6 bases. The V and J ends lost 3 bases and 3 bases respectively, with 12 bases between them. Germline V gene data show CDR1 as SGDLS and CDR2 as YYNGEE. The CDR3 has 14 residues. The CDR3 DNA reads TGTGCCAGCAGCGCCTCGACAGGAGACACTGAAGCTTTCTTT. Encoded protein: CASSASTGDTEAFF.

This clone was seen only a few times. V is TRBV24-1 and J is TRBJ1-2; no clear D gene. The germline V gene encodes CDR1 KGHDR and CDR2 SFDVKD. Trimming cost V 10 bases and J 1 base, with 6 bases left between them. This CDR3 spans 11 amino acids. CDR3 in amino acids: CATADNYGYTF. In DNA, the CDR3 is TGTGCCACAGCCGATAACTATGGCTACACCTTC.

The V gene is TRBV7-9, the J gene TRBJ2-7; D is ambiguous. The CDR3 contains 12 residues. Trimming took 5 bases from V and 3 from J, leaving 8 bases between them. Per the germline V gene, CDR1 is SEHNR and CDR2 is FQNEAQ (reference sequence). The CDR3 protein is CASSPLDYEQYF. CDR3 in DNA: TGTGCCAGCAGCCCTCTGGACTACGAGCAGTACTTC.

The chain is built from TRBV3-1 (or the pseudogene TRBV3-2) and TRBJ2-7; D possibly corresponds to TRBD1 (6 bases). V shed 4 bases and J shed 2 bases, with 27 bases lying between them. The germline V gene has CDR1 LGHDT and CDR2 YNNKEL (reference sequence). This CDR3 contains 19 residues. The CDR3: CASSPISRLGGLRTYEQYF. In DNA, the CDR3 is TGTGCCAGCAGCCCCATTTCTCGTCTTGGGGGCTTGCGTACCTACGAGCAGTACTTC.

The chain uses TRBV29-1 and TRBJ1-2; D not certain. This CDR3 contains 13 residues. Germline loops: CDR1 SQVTM, CDR2 ANQGSEA. The ends were cut back, 4 bases at V and 8 bases at J, with 17 bases in the middle. The CDR3 sequence is CSVGESRGGGYTF. Here the CDR3 DNA reads TGCAGCGTTGGGGAGTCGCGTGGAGGAGGCTACACCTTC.

The chain joins TRBV19 to TRBJ2-5, with D maybe TRBD1 (5 bases). V was clipped by 8 bases and J by 1 base, with 11 bases between them. Germline V gene sequence: CDR1 LNHDA, CDR2 SQIVND (reference sequence). There are 13 residues in the CDR3. The CDR3 spells CASRRTRQETQYF. The CDR3 DNA reads as TGTGCCAGTCGAAGGACACGCCAAGAGACCCAGTACTTC.